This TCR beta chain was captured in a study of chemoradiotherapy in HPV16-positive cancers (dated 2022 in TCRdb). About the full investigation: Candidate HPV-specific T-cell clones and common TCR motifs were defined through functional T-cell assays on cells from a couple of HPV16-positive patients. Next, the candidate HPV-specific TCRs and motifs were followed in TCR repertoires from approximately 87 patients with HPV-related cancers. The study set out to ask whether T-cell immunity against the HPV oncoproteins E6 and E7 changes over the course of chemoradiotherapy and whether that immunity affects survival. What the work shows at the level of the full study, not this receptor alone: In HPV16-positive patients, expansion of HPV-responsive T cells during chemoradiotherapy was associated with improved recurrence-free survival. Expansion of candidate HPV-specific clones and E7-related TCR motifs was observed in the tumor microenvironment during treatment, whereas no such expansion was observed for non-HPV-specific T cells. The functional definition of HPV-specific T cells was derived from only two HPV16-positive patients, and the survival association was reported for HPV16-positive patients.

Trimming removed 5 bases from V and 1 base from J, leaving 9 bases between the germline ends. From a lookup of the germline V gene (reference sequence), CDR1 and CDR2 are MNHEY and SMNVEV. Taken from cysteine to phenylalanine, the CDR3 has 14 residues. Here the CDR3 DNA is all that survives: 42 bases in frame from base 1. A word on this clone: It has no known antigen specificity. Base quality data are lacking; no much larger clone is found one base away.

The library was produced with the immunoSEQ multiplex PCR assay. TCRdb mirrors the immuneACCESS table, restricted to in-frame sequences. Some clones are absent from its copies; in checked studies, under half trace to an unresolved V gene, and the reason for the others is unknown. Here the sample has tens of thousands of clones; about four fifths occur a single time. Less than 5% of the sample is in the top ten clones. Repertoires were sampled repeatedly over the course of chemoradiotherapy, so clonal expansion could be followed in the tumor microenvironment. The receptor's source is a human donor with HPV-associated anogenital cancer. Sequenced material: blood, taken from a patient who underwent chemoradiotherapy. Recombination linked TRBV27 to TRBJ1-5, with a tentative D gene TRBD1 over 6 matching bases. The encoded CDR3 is CASSTGSSNQPQHF. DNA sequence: TGTGCCAGCAGTACAGGGAGCAGCAATCAGCCCCAGCATTTT.